A selection of T cell receptor beta chains follows, all from one sample in a study of monozygotic twins with inflammatory bowel disease. TCRdb re-called the 5' RACE reads and shows each CDR3 protein once, DNA omitted. Here the sample table reports more than 350,000 distinct CDR3 sequences. The sample taken for sequencing was blood. The receptor source for this set is a human donor with ulcerative colitis or Crohn's disease, or a healthy co-twin of an affected twin (not recorded which). Both conserved end residues are part of each CDR3. The order of the fields is J gene, V gene, CDR3 protein.

J gene: TRBJ2-2
V gene: TRBV29-1
CDR3 protein: CSVEGRNTGELFF

J gene: TRBJ1-2
V gene: TRBV6-5
CDR3 protein: CASSTMRGGYTF

J gene: TRBJ2-2
V gene: TRBV29-1
CDR3 protein: CSVVPGATNTGELFF

J gene: TRBJ2-6
V gene: TRBV7-9
CDR3 protein: CASTSAVDGANVLTF

J gene: TRBJ1-5
V gene: TRBV11-2
CDR3 protein: CASSPFITGYLSNQPQHF

J gene: TRBJ1-6
V gene: TRBV4-3
CDR3 protein: CASSQVELGNSPLHF

J gene: TRBJ2-1
V gene: TRBV12-5
CDR3 protein: CASGFRTGQAYNEQFF

J gene: TRBJ2-7
V gene: TRBV12-3/TRBV12-4
CDR3 protein: CASSPSGLATEQYF

J gene: TRBJ2-1
V gene: TRBV7-9
CDR3 protein: CASSSQAGSYNEQFF

J gene: TRBJ1-1
V gene: TRBV5-1
CDR3 protein: CATSRTGWNTEAFF

J gene: TRBJ1-6
V gene: TRBV18
CDR3 protein: CASSPLREANSPLHF

J gene: TRBJ1-5
V gene: TRBV7-2
CDR3 protein: CASSLDGALKQPQHF

J gene: TRBJ1-5
V gene: TRBV27
CDR3 protein: CASSLSPDVEPQHF

J gene: TRBJ2-1
V gene: TRBV20-1
CDR3 protein: CSAPQPYGSEQFF

J gene: TRBJ1-5
V gene: TRBV12-2
CDR3 protein: CASRLYRPPGRKRYSNQPQHF

J gene: TRBJ2-1
V gene: TRBV12-3/TRBV12-4
CDR3 protein: CASRTFDEQFF

J gene: TRBJ1-4
V gene: TRBV7-2
CDR3 protein: CASSFAAAGPNEKLFF

J gene: TRBJ2-7
V gene: TRBV27
CDR3 protein: CASSLGGGRGPYEQYF

J gene: TRBJ2-7
V gene: TRBV20-1
CDR3 protein: CSARKDSSYEQYF

J gene: TRBJ2-5
V gene: TRBV29-1
CDR3 protein: CSVREGFQETQYF

J gene: TRBJ2-1
V gene: TRBV9
CDR3 protein: CASSWGQSYNEQFF

J gene: TRBJ2-7
V gene: TRBV6-5
CDR3 protein: CASSYSAGVPYEQYF

J gene: TRBJ2-1
V gene: TRBV12-3/TRBV12-4
CDR3 protein: CASSPGPGVGPNEQFF

J gene: TRBJ1-1
V gene: TRBV18
CDR3 protein: CASSPPRQGVTEAFF

J gene: TRBJ1-3
V gene: TRBV6-1
CDR3 protein: CASAVYRVSGNTIYF

J gene: TRBJ2-1
V gene: TRBV12-3/TRBV12-4
CDR3 protein: CASSFESVTWEQFF

J gene: TRBJ2-5
V gene: TRBV5-1
CDR3 protein: CASSQGTRETQYF

J gene: TRBJ2-1
V gene: TRBV10-3
CDR3 protein: CAISAGQGNEQFF

J gene: TRBJ2-1
V gene: TRBV12-3/TRBV12-4
CDR3 protein: CASSFDTSGRVQFF

J gene: TRBJ2-1
V gene: TRBV5-1
CDR3 protein: CASSLGSGHSYEQFF

J gene: TRBJ2-3
V gene: TRBV7-2
CDR3 protein: CASSLGPVTEKQYF

J gene: TRBJ2-1
V gene: TRBV6-2/TRBV6-3
CDR3 protein: CASSPPGTSSYNEQFF

J gene: TRBJ2-3
V gene: TRBV6-1
CDR3 protein: CASSGYTDTQYF

J gene: TRBJ2-5
V gene: TRBV20-1
CDR3 protein: CSARLGQGEETQYF

J gene: TRBJ2-7
V gene: TRBV12-3/TRBV12-4
CDR3 protein: CASSLALGSSYEQYF

J gene: TRBJ1-1
V gene: TRBV19
CDR3 protein: CASSLEAGTEAFF

J gene: TRBJ2-3
V gene: TRBV3-1
CDR3 protein: CASSRGYGTDTQYF

J gene: TRBJ2-2
V gene: TRBV7-3
CDR3 protein: CASSTWGLYTGELFF

J gene: TRBJ1-5
V gene: TRBV12-3/TRBV12-4
CDR3 protein: CASSFAQSNQPQHF

J gene: TRBJ2-5
V gene: TRBV29-1
CDR3 protein: CSVVFYSRIGETQYF

J gene: TRBJ2-1
V gene: TRBV15
CDR3 protein: CATSVRQASYNEQFF

J gene: TRBJ2-1
V gene: TRBV5-1
CDR3 protein: CASSLEGAVANEQFF

J gene: TRBJ2-7
V gene: TRBV4-3
CDR3 protein: CASSQEGDSRYEQYF

J gene: TRBJ2-1
V gene: TRBV6-2/TRBV6-3
CDR3 protein: CASTPRGLARWSSYNEQFF

J gene: TRBJ2-7
V gene: TRBV5-1
CDR3 protein: CASSPRTLTYEQYF

J gene: TRBJ2-1
V gene: TRBV27
CDR3 protein: CASRREGLRNEQFF

J gene: TRBJ1-1
V gene: TRBV7-8
CDR3 protein: CASSLVRGPPPEAFF

J gene: TRBJ2-4
V gene: TRBV5-4
CDR3 protein: CASRTSGSRDIQYF

J gene: TRBJ2-3
V gene: TRBV5-1
CDR3 protein: CASSLVVTDTQYF

J gene: TRBJ2-2
V gene: TRBV7-9
CDR3 protein: CASSLDANTGELFF

J gene: TRBJ2-1
V gene: TRBV10-3
CDR3 protein: CAISGGEGSYNEQFF

J gene: TRBJ2-7
V gene: TRBV7-9
CDR3 protein: CASSLDSGNVYEQYF

J gene: TRBJ2-7
V gene: TRBV6-1
CDR3 protein: CAITMGDSLYEQYF

J gene: TRBJ2-2
V gene: TRBV5-1
CDR3 protein: CASGWTGSGTGELFF

J gene: TRBJ2-1
V gene: TRBV15
CDR3 protein: CATSRETGDRNEQFF

J gene: TRBJ2-2
V gene: TRBV4-1
CDR3 protein: CASSLRVDTGELFF

J gene: TRBJ1-6
V gene: TRBV3-1
CDR3 protein: CASSQGPSSYNSPLHF

J gene: TRBJ2-3
V gene: TRBV20-1
CDR3 protein: CSAQEAGGLVTQYF